This paragraph reports one T cell receptor beta chain. The germline gives CDR1 MDHEN, CDR2 SYDVKM. Trimming removed 8 bases from V and 5 bases from J; junction bases left unmatched: 8. This CDR3 is built from 15 residues. Those who participated ranged in age from roughly 18 to 100 years and resided in approximately 26 US areas. Participants reported their clinical history, and cohort assignment relied on those reports. This sample is drawn from a study of blood T cell repertoires in COVID-19. Whole-study context: Whether acute or convalescent, the COVID-19 samples came from the United States, Italy and Spain.

Assay used: immunoSEQ multiplex PCR; TCRdb lists only in-frame clones, some missing. The sample includes around 200,000 clones, 86% of them seen just once. This chain links TRBV28 with TRBJ2-5; TRBD2 matches 13 bases. This clonotype was sampled from a man aged 40-50 years with acute COVID-19. Sequenced sample: PBMCs or T cells enriched from blood (not recorded which). The CDR3 spells CASRRTSGSVETQYF. The CDR3 nucleotides read TGTGCCAGCCGAAGGACTAGCGGGAGTGTGGAGACCCAGTACTTC.